This T cell receptor (beta chain) was sequenced in a study of Graves' ophthalmopathy and Graves' hyperthyroidism. Whole-study findings and limits: Most expanded clonotypes in thyroid above 0.001 frequency also showed up in blood.

As for this clonotype: Its antigen is as yet unknown.

RNA transcripts served as template for amplifying TCR beta CDR3 sequences. A first-round RT-PCR used HTBI primers, followed by a second-round multiplex PCR. TCRdb independently ran MiXCR on the multiplex PCR reads; one entry per CDR3 protein. The repertoire includes around 600,000 distinct CDR3 sequences, about two fifths of them detected once, and more than 2.5% sits in the top ten. Those donors who had ophthalmopathy presented with moderate-to-severe activity, a CAS of ≥3, a NOSPECS of ≥4 and a duration under 3 months. The diagnostic workup employed clinical symptoms, serum thyroxine, TRAb, thyroid ultrasound and orbital computed tomography. Per germline, CDR1 LNHDA and CDR2 SQIVND (reference sequence). Trimming took 7 bases from V and 5 from J; bases not matched to a gene: 9. This CDR3 region has 15 residues.

The sequence came from an adult man with Graves' ophthalmopathy. The chain is built from TRBV19 and TRBJ2-2; 8 bases agree with TRBD1. The source material was peripheral blood. CDR3 nucleotide sequence: TGTGCCAGTACCTTAGACAGGGGTGAGACCGGGGAGCTGTTTTTT. Protein: CASTLDRGETGELFF.